One sample yielded the 30 T cell receptor beta chains listed below, sequenced in a study of blood T cell repertoires in COVID-19 (dated by TCRdb to 2018 to 2020). The receptor library was made with the immunoSEQ multiplex PCR assay. The source is immuneACCESS, and TCRdb retained only in-frame sequences with V and J called. Part of the clones is not carried over; for the studies checked, unresolved V genes explain less than half of this, and the remainder is unexplained. The sample data list tens of thousands of clones, and roughly 88% of these were observed just once. Of the sample, 2.5% to 3% falls within the top ten clones. Source material: peripheral blood. The receptors shown here come from an older man with active or convalescent COVID-19.

This clone was found once. The CDR3 DNA is TGTGCCAGCAGGCGGGGGCAAGGCTATGGCTACACCTTC. The encoded protein is CASRRGQGYGYTF. This chain uses TRBV28 with TRBJ1-2; a possible D gene is TRBD1 (6 bases). Trimming cost V 6 bases and J 4 bases, with 12 bases left between them. The CDR3 sequence is 13 residues long. Looked up from germline, CDR1 is MDHEN and CDR2 is SYDVKM.

V and J are TRBV24-1 and TRBJ2-1, with TRBD1 matching over 10 bases. Germline assignment: CDR1 KGHDR and CDR2 SFDVKD. The V and J ends lost 5 bases and 4 bases, in that order; junction bases with no gene match: 7. The CDR3 loop spans 16 amino acids. The CDR3 loop is CATSGSGDRGYNEQFF. The CDR3 coding sequence is TGTGCCACCAGTGGTAGTGGGGACAGGGGTTACAATGAGCAGTTCTTC.

This chain joins TRBV28 and TRBJ2-3; 9 bases map to TRBD2. V shed 3 bases, J shed 8 bases, and the junction held 12 bases outside the gene matches. The length of the CDR3 is 16 residues. Germline CDR1 and CDR2: MDHEN and SYDVKM. The CDR3, as DNA: TGTGCCAGCAGTTTGGGGACTAGCCCAAATGTGGGTACGCAGTATTTT. This translates into CASSLGTSPNVGTQYF.

The V call is TRBV27, the J call TRBJ1-5; D is undetermined. Germline lookup yields CDR1 MNHEY and CDR2 SMNVEV (reference sequence). Trimming took off 8 bases at V and 3 bases at J, with 5 bases between the two ends. The CDR3 runs to 11 residues. CDR3 sequence reads: CASPYNQPQHF. CDR3 DNA: TGTGCCAGCCCCTACAATCAGCCCCAGCATTTT.

The gene calls are TRBV3-1 (or the pseudogene TRBV3-2) and TRBJ2-7; 7 bases line up with TRBD2. CDR1 is LGHDT and CDR2 is YNNKEL in the germline V gene (reference sequence). The V and J ends lost 1 base and 3 bases, in that order; junction bases with no gene match: 9. The CDR3 contains 16 residues. The CDR3 protein is CASSQVRASGNYEQYF. In DNA, the CDR3 is TGTGCCAGCAGCCAAGTCCGGGCTAGCGGAAACTACGAGCAGTACTTC.

The chain has TRBV6-2 or TRBV6-3 and TRBJ2-7, with TRBD2 matching 12 bases. V shed 4 bases, J shed 7 bases, and the junction held 5 bases outside the gene matches. Germline values: CDR1 MNHEY, CDR2 SVGEGT. The CDR3 is 14 amino acids. In DNA form, the CDR3 reads TGTGCCAGCAGTTGGACTAGCGGGGCGGGGGAGCAGTACTTC. It yields the protein CASSWTSGAGEQYF.

This sequence joins TRBV5-1 and TRBJ2-7, with 8 bases aligning to TRBD2. V shed 0 bases and J 0 bases; nucleotides not matched to a gene: 11. The CDR3 consists of 18 residues. CDR1 is SGHRS and CDR2 is YFSETQ in the germline V gene. The CDR3 here is CASSLEPSGPTLSYEQYF. Written as DNA, the CDR3 is TGCGCCAGCAGCTTGGAGCCTAGCGGGCCAACTCTCTCCTACGAGCAGTACTTC.

The gene calls are TRBV5-1 and TRBJ2-3; TRBD1 is a possible D gene (5 bases). Per the germline V gene, CDR1 is SGHRS and CDR2 is YFSETQ. V lost 2 bases to trimming and J lost 1 base, with 11 bases between them. This CDR3 is 15 amino acids long. The CDR3 reads CASSFRPGRTDTQYF. In DNA, the CDR3 is TGCGCCAGCAGCTTTCGGCCAGGGCGCACAGATACGCAGTATTTT.

The chain is built from TRBV7-6 and TRBJ1-3; D call uncertain. Germline V gene lookup returns CDR1 SGHVS and CDR2 FNYEAQ. Trimming took 5 bases from V and 0 from J, leaving 17 bases between them. This CDR3 spans 17 amino acids. The CDR3 is CASSPRLPRASGNTIYF. CDR3 bases: TGTGCCAGCAGCCCGCGCCTTCCCCGAGCCTCTGGAAACACCATATATTTT.

This clone was recorded once. The chain employs TRBV6-2 or TRBV6-3 and TRBJ2-1, with D perhaps matching TRBD1 (5 bases). Germline assignment: CDR1 MNHEY and CDR2 SVGEGT. CDR3 length: 11 residues. Between the trimmed V and J ends, which lost 4 bases and 8 bases, there was a span of 6 bases. CDR3: CASSLGDEQFF. The DNA for the CDR3 is TGTGCCAGCAGTTTAGGGGATGAGCAGTTCTTC.

This chain uses TRBV28 with TRBJ2-3; 9 positions match TRBD1. Germline V CDR1 and CDR2: MDHEN, SYDVKM. The CDR3 spans 15 residues. The J segment lost 3 bases and the V segment lost 5 bases, leaving 6 bases of the junction unmatched. CDR3 DNA: TGTGCCAGCAGTCGGACAGGGGCGAAAACAGATACGCAGTATTTT. Its translation is CASSRTGAKTDTQYF.

DNA of the CDR3: TGTGCCAGCAGTGGACAGGGACGGCAGCATTCACCCCTCCACTTT. This translates into CASSGQGRQHSPLHF. The gene calls are TRBV2 and TRBJ1-6; 7 bases agree with TRBD1. V lost 4 bases, J lost 8 bases, and 8 bases stayed unmatched. The CDR3 totals 15 residues. In germline, CDR1 is SNHLY, CDR2 FYNNEI.

Only a few counts were recorded for this clone. The chain employs TRBV12-3 or TRBV12-4 and TRBJ2-2; D is unclear. V was cut by 3 bases and J by 8 bases, with 7 bases left in between. The length of the CDR3 is 12 residues. The CDR3, as DNA: TGTGCCAGCAGTTTCCCCCGGGGGGAGCTGTTTTTT. It yields the protein CASSFPRGELFF.

This clone was counted a single time. The chain combines TRBV12-5 with TRBJ2-7; D may be TRBD2 (6 bases). V dropped 1 base and J dropped 0 bases, with 13 bases sitting between them. This CDR3 comprises 16 residues. Germline values: CDR1 LGHNT, CDR2 FRNRAP. The CDR3 DNA is TGTGCTAGTGGTTTGGCGGGACTTCTGAGCTCCTACGAGCAGTACTTC. Residues: CASGLAGLLSSYEQYF.

The chain carries TRBV27 and TRBJ1-1, with 8 nucleotides matching TRBD1. CDR3 length: 13 residues. V trimming: 6 bases; J trimming: 1 base; junction bases outside the gene matches: 1. CDR1 MNHEY and CDR2 SMNVEV come from the germline V gene (reference sequence). The CDR3 here is CASRTGGNTEAFF. In DNA form, the CDR3 reads TGTGCCAGCAGAACAGGGGGGAACACTGAAGCTTTCTTT.

The chain carries TRBV11-2 and TRBJ2-1; no firm D call. Germline CDR1 SGHAT, CDR2 FQNNGV. Trimming stripped 1 base from V and 1 base from J, with 8 bases between. This CDR3 is 15 amino acids long. The CDR3 nucleotides are TGTGCCAGCAGCTTAGTTTCGGGTTCCTACAATGAGCAGTTCTTC. It codes for CASSLVSGSYNEQFF. Using reference TRBV11-2 and TRBJ2-1 for the parts outside the CDR3, the full variable domain is EAGVAQSPRYKIIEKRQSVAFWCNPISGHATLYWYQQILGQGPKLLIQFQNNGVVDDSQLPKDRFSAERLKGVDSTLKIQPAKLEDSAVYLCASSLVSGSYNEQFFGPGTRLTVL.

The chain joins TRBV10-2 to TRBJ1-2; D ambiguous. This CDR3 has 13 residues. CDR1 is WSHSY and CDR2 is SAAADI in the germline V gene. V was trimmed by 3 bases and J by 5 bases, leaving 10 bases between them. Here the CDR3 reads CASSDLGWYGYTF. The DNA for the CDR3 is TGCGCCAGCAGTGACCTGGGCTGGTATGGCTACACCTTC.

The chain recombines TRBV4-2 with TRBJ2-1, with TRBD2 matching over 13 bases. The CDR3 consists of 17 residues. With 0 bases clipped from V and 7 bases from J, the junction kept 6 bases outside the gene matches. Germline CDR1 reads LGHNA; CDR2 reads YNFKEQ. CDR3 loop: CASSQEVRTSGSNEQFF. CDR3 in DNA: TGTGCCAGCAGCCAAGAAGTGCGGACTAGCGGGAGTAATGAGCAGTTCTTC.

The chain uses TRBV28 and TRBJ2-1, with D perhaps TRBD2 (7 bases). Germline loops: CDR1 MDHEN, CDR2 SYDVKM. Deletions cut 2 bases from V and 6 bases from J, with 11 bases between. This CDR3 is built from 14 residues. The CDR3 is CASSLGGAVNEQFF. In DNA form, the CDR3 reads TGTGCCAGCAGTTTAGGGGGGGCAGTCAATGAGCAGTTCTTC. Together with reference TRBV28 and TRBJ2-1, the CDR3 gives the full variable domain: DVKVTQSSRYLVKRTGEKVFLECVQDMDHENMFWYRQDPGLGLRLIYFSYDVKMKEKGDIPEGYSVSREKKERFSLILESASTNQTSMYLCASSLGGAVNEQFFGPGTRLTVL.

The gene calls are TRBV10-2 and TRBJ1-6, with 11 bases that match TRBD1. The CDR3 is 14 amino acids. V shed 7 bases and J 8 bases; nucleotides not matched to a gene: 4. Germline CDR1 reads WSHSY; CDR2 reads SAAADI. The CDR3 bases are TGCGCCAGCAAAGGGACAGGGGGTTATTCACCCCTCCACTTT. It translates to CASKGTGGYSPLHF.

The V and J genes are TRBV7-9 and TRBJ2-3; 11 bases are a match to TRBD2. The germline CDR1 and CDR2 sequences are SEHNR and FQNEAQ (reference sequence). This CDR3 has 16 residues. The junction had 8 bases not matched to a gene; V was cut back by 5 bases and J by 4 bases. As DNA, the CDR3 is TGTGCCAGCAGCCCTTTACTAGCGGGAGTGGCAGATACGCAGTATTTT. Translation: CASSPLLAGVADTQYF.

CDR3 protein: CASGRGQLLAEAFF. In nucleotides, the CDR3 is TGTGCTAGTGGCCGCGGACAGTTGTTAGCTGAAGCTTTCTTT. The chain has TRBV12-5 and TRBJ1-1, with TRBD1 as a possible D gene (6 bases). The germline CDR1 and CDR2 sequences are LGHNT and FRNRAP. The CDR3 sequence is 14 residues long. V gave up 6 bases and J gave up 6 bases, with 17 bases separating them. Full variable domain (missing parts from reference TRBV12-5 and TRBJ1-1): DARVTQTPRHKVTEMGQEVTMRCQPILGHNTVFWYRQTMMQGLELLAYFRNRAPLDDSGMPKDRFSAEMPDATLATLKIQPSEPRDSAVYFCASGRGQLLAEAFFGQGTRLTVV.

V gene TRBV19 combines with J gene TRBJ1-1; 9 bases map to TRBD1. The germline V gene has CDR1 LNHDA and CDR2 SQIVND (reference sequence). The CDR3 is made up of 15 amino acids. The J segment lost 2 bases and the V segment lost 6 bases, leaving 7 bases of the junction unmatched. The CDR3 sequence: CASRDWTGDNTEAFF. CDR3 DNA sequence: TGTGCCAGTAGGGACTGGACAGGGGATAACACTGAAGCTTTCTTT.

This clone has just one count. The V call is TRBV7-9, the J call TRBJ2-4; the match to TRBD2 covers 7 bases. Losses at the gene ends were 1 base for V and 1 base for J; bases not matched to a gene: 4. In germline, CDR1 is SEHNR, CDR2 FQNEAQ (reference sequence). The CDR3 consists of 16 residues. The CDR3 bases are TGTGCCAGCAGCTTAGGACTAGCAAGGGCCAAAAACATTCAGTACTTC. Its translation is CASSLGLARAKNIQYF.

The J gene is TRBJ2-1, the V gene TRBV7-2; D possibly corresponds to TRBD1 (6 bases). CDR3 length equals 11 residues. CDR1 is SGHTA, CDR2 FQGNSA, per germline. Trimming took 7 bases from V and 14 from J, leaving 15 bases between them. CDR3 sequence (DNA): TGTGCCAGCACCACGTACAGGGAAAAGTTCTTC. Translation gives CASTTYREKFF.

The chain carries TRBV18 and TRBJ2-1; 10 nucleotides align to TRBD2. V dropped 4 bases and J dropped 9; count of bases not matched to a gene: 3. The germline CDR1 and CDR2 sequences are KGHSH and LQKENI. This CDR3 is built from 13 residues. The CDR3 coding sequence is TGTGCCAGCTCACAGCGGGAGGGACCTGAGCAGTTCTTC. Residues: CASSQREGPEQFF.

This clone was detected once. This chain connects TRBV3-1 (or the pseudogene TRBV3-2) to TRBJ2-5; 7 bases are a match to TRBD1. V gave up 5 bases and J gave up 5 bases; unmatched junction bases: 8. CDR3 length: 14 residues. Per germline, CDR1 LGHDT and CDR2 YNNKEL (reference sequence). This CDR3 is CASSNRTGYETQYF. The CDR3 region has the DNA TGTGCCAGCAGCAACCGGACAGGCTACGAGACCCAGTACTTC.

The V call is TRBV19, the J call TRBJ2-3; a possible D gene is TRBD2 (6 bases). V was trimmed by 8 bases and J by 0 bases, leaving 6 bases between them. Germline V gives CDR1 LNHDA, CDR2 SQIVND (reference sequence). The CDR3 is made up of 12 amino acids. This CDR3 is CASGTSTDTQYF. CDR3 coding DNA: TGTGCCAGTGGGACTAGCACAGATACGCAGTATTTT. The whole variable domain, remainder taken from reference TRBV19 and TRBJ2-3, is DGGITQSPKYLFRKEGQNVTLSCEQNLNHDAMYWYRQDPGQGLRLIYYSQIVNDFQKGDIAEGYSVSREKKESFPLTVTSAQKNPTAFYLCASGTSTDTQYFGPGTRLTVL.

The chain employs TRBV28 and TRBJ1-3, with D unresolved. This CDR3 contains 10 residues. Germline CDR1 reads MDHEN; CDR2 reads SYDVKM. V lost 8 bases and J 5 bases, leaving 4 bases between the germline ends. This CDR3 reads CASGRNTIYF. CDR3 in DNA: TGTGCCAGCGGCAGAAACACCATATATTTT.

This clone has only one observation. The chain couples TRBV28 to TRBJ2-5; TRBD1 matches at 7 bases. Trimming cost V 2 bases and J 1 base; bases outside gene matches: 1. Germline lookup yields CDR1 MDHEN and CDR2 SYDVKM. The CDR3 sequence is 14 residues long. CDR3 in amino acids: CASSLGQAQETQYF. The CDR3 region has the DNA TGTGCCAGCAGTTTAGGACAGGCCCAAGAGACCCAGTACTTC. The whole variable domain, filled in from reference TRBV28 and TRBJ2-5, reads DVKVTQSSRYLVKRTGEKVFLECVQDMDHENMFWYRQDPGLGLRLIYFSYDVKMKEKGDIPEGYSVSREKKERFSLILESASTNQTSMYLCASSLGQAQETQYFGPGTRLLVL.